Sequencing of this TCR beta chain was carried out in a study of shared clonotypes between healthy human individuals. Background on the study: Donors had three CD4 naive, three CD4 memory, two CD8 naive and one CD8 memory plate apiece.

Every one of the donors was a Caucasian adult that lived in Nashville, Tennessee. V was shortened by 4 bases and J by 4 bases, with 12 bases between the two germline ends. The CDR3 loop spans 14 amino acids. The germline CDR1 and CDR2 sequences are SGDLS and YYNGEE. Repertoires were generated with immunoSEQ multiplex PCR, while TCRdb's copy carries only in-frame clones and drops some. The sample yields millions of clones, over 85% seen once. The clonotype originates from a man younger than 35 in good health. Some clones in this sample may be carry-over from other donors' samples. The rearrangement joins TRBV9 to TRBJ2-1, with D maybe TRBD1 (5 bases). Sequencing used naive CD4+ T cells from PBMCs. The subset denotes: CD45RA+ positively selected. CDR3 nucleotides: TGTGCCAGCAGCTCACAGACAGCTTACAATGAGCAGTTCTTC. Translated: CASSSQTAYNEQFF.